This is a list of T cell receptor beta chains from one sample in a study of Graves' ophthalmopathy and Graves' hyperthyroidism. TCRdb independently ran MiXCR on the multiplex PCR reads; one entry per CDR3 protein. The data show some 360,000 distinct CDR3 sequences, 17% seen once. Sequencing input: peripheral blood. The source of these receptors is an adult woman with stable Graves' hyperthyroidism. Both conserved end residues are part of each CDR3. A D gene is named only where the DNA matches it firmly. Not every row has a clone size; where given, it reads once, few, many or a size class.

v_gene	abundance	j_gene	d_gene	CDR3aa	CDR3nt
TRBV12-3/TRBV12-4	many	TRBJ2-6	-	CASSLLFSGANVLTF	TGTGCCAGCAGTTTATTGTTCTCTGGGGCCAACGTCCTGACTTTC
TRBV28	many	TRBJ2-7	-	CATVSRARVRYEQYF	TGTGCCACCGTATCGAGGGCTCGGGTTCGCTACGAGCAGTACTTC
TRBV19	many	TRBJ1-2	-	CAIRSAGHYGYTF	TGTGCCATAAGATCGGCAGGCCACTATGGCTACACCTTC
TRBV6-1	many	TRBJ1-1	-	CASSIQGNTEAFF	TGTGCCAGCAGCATACAGGGGAACACTGAAGCTTTCTTT
TRBV6-2/TRBV6-3	many	TRBJ2-7	-	CASSYSVYEQYF	TGTGCCAGCAGTTACTCCGTCTACGAGCAGTACTTC
TRBV27	many	TRBJ1-2	-	CASSLDRRNYGYTF	TGTGCCAGCAGTTTAGACAGGAGGAACTATGGCTACACCTTC
TRBV20-1	few	TRBJ2-7	TRBD2	CSAKDGRTYEQYF	TGCAGTGCTAAGGACGGGAGGACCTACGAGCAGTACTTC
TRBV28	-	TRBJ2-5	TRBD1	CATWVAGGKETQYF	TGTGCCACCTGGGTGGCAGGGGGCAAAGAGACCCAGTACTTC
TRBV20-1	-	TRBJ2-5	TRBD2	CSAIAGAGETQYF	TGCAGTGCGATAGCGGGAGCTGGGGAGACCCAGTACTTC
TRBV5-1	many	TRBJ2-5	-	CASSPGTAKETQYF	TGCGCCAGCAGCCCGGGGACGGCTAAAGAGACCCAGTACTTC
TRBV28	few	TRBJ2-2	-	CASTTGQTNTGELFF	TGTGCCAGCACTACTGGGCAGACGAACACCGGGGAGCTGTTTTTT
TRBV7-8	-	TRBJ1-6	-	CASSPQRRDFNSPLHF	TGTGCCAGCAGCCCCCAACGCCGGGACTTTAATTCACCCCTCCACTTT
TRBV7-2	many	TRBJ1-5	-	CASSVQGPNQPQHF	TGTGCCAGCAGCGTACAGGGACCAAATCAGCCCCAGCATTTT
TRBV19	-	TRBJ1-1	-	CATRGGAWTEAFF	TGTGCCACGCGGGGAGGGGCTTGGACTGAAGCTTTCTTT
TRBV7-9	many	TRBJ2-7	-	CASSRTMAGPEQYF	TGTGCCAGCAGCCGCACCATGGCCGGGCCCGAGCAGTACTTC
TRBV6-5	once	TRBJ1-2	-	CASSSSTDPTNYGYTF	TGTGCCAGCAGTTCGAGCACCGACCCTACTAACTATGGCTACACCTTC
TRBV12-3/TRBV12-4	many	TRBJ2-5	-	CASSLADRYQETQYF	TGTGCCAGCAGTTTAGCCGACAGGTACCAAGAGACCCAGTACTTC
TRBV20-1	many	TRBJ1-5	TRBD1	CSAQEGARPQHF	TGCAGTGCTCAAGAGGGGGCGCGGCCCCAGCATTTT
TRBV9	-	TRBJ2-3	TRBD2	CASASGLANPTDTQYF	TGTGCCAGCGCCTCGGGACTAGCGAACCCCACAGATACGCAGTATTTT
TRBV6-5	many	TRBJ2-3	-	CASSYIGDTQYF	TGTGCCAGCAGTTACATCGGGGATACGCAGTATTTT
TRBV6-2/TRBV6-3	many	TRBJ2-2	-	CASSQGIQELFF	TGTGCCAGCAGCCAGGGCATTCAGGAGCTGTTTTTT
TRBV2	many	TRBJ1-1	-	CASSPGSLNTEAFF	TGTGCCAGCAGCCCCGGGAGCCTGAACACTGAAGCTTTCTTT
TRBV12-3/TRBV12-4	-	TRBJ2-7	TRBD1	CASHFGDRGLGEQYF	TGTGCCAGCCACTTTGGGGACAGGGGGCTTGGGGAGCAGTACTTC
TRBV13	many	TRBJ1-1	-	CASSLNKPTEAFF	TGTGCCAGCAGCCTAAACAAACCCACTGAAGCTTTCTTT
TRBV7-3	many	TRBJ1-6	-	CASSHGPNSPLHF	TGTGCCAGCAGCCACGGCCCTAATTCACCCCTCCACTTT
TRBV12-5	many	TRBJ1-5	-	CASGLVLNRRGKSNQPQHF	TGTGCTAGTGGTTTGGTATTAAATAGGAGGGGAAAAAGCAATCAGCCCCAGCATTTT
TRBV6-5	many	TRBJ2-5	TRBD2	CASSTRTSGRKETQYF	TGTGCCAGCAGTACCAGGACTAGCGGGAGGAAAGAGACCCAGTACTTC
TRBV6-1	many	TRBJ1-1	-	CASSPYLLAEAFF	TGTGCCAGCAGTCCATATCTTTTAGCTGAAGCTTTCTTT
TRBV27	many	TRBJ2-2	-	CASSAHGGRSTGELFF	TGTGCCAGCAGTGCCCACGGGGGGCGCAGTACCGGGGAGCTGTTTTTT
TRBV5-1	few	TRBJ2-2	TRBD2	CASYRTSGRSTGELFF	TGCGCCAGCTATAGGACTAGCGGGAGATCTACCGGGGAGCTGTTTTTT
TRBV4-1	-	TRBJ2-7	-	CASKPLKEAYEQYF	TGCGCCAGCAAGCCTCTCAAAGAGGCCTACGAGCAGTACTTC
TRBV6-7	-	TRBJ1-5	-	CASSYRGEDQPQHF	TGTGCCAGCAGTTACAGGGGAGAGGATCAGCCCCAGCATTTT
TRBV4-1	many	TRBJ2-7	-	CASSQTGTSHYEQYF	TGCGCCAGCAGCCAAACCGGGACTTCCCACTACGAGCAGTACTTC
TRBV28	many	TRBJ1-2	TRBD1	CASRDGQVHGYTF	TGTGCCAGCAGAGACGGACAGGTTCATGGCTACACCTTC
TRBV28	many	TRBJ1-5	TRBD1	CAADGTGGRGAQHF	TGTGCCGCCGACGGGACAGGGGGACGGGGGGCCCAGCATTTT
TRBV28	many	TRBJ1-1	-	CASSSRGATEAFF	TGTGCCAGCAGCTCGAGGGGGGCCACTGAAGCTTTCTTT
TRBV27	-	TRBJ1-1	-	CASSFAGIGAGTEAFF	TGTGCCAGCAGTTTTGCGGGAATCGGGGCGGGTACTGAAGCTTTCTTT
TRBV11-2	many	TRBJ2-5	-	CASTSHRGGEETQYF	TGTGCCAGCACCTCCCACAGGGGGGGGGAAGAGACCCAGTACTTC
TRBV12-3/TRBV12-4	once	TRBJ1-5	TRBD1	CASSLLQGLQPQHF	TGTGCCAGCAGTCTATTACAGGGGTTGCAGCCCCAGCATTTT
TRBV4-2	many	TRBJ2-2	-	CASSQGTANTGELFF	TGTGCCAGCAGCCAGGGGACGGCGAACACCGGGGAGCTGTTTTTT
TRBV19	many	TRBJ1-2	-	CASSLFETGNYGYTF	TGTGCCAGTAGTCTCTTTGAGACAGGCAACTATGGCTACACCTTC
TRBV18	few	TRBJ2-7	-	CASSPGGKDTWEQYF	TGTGCCAGCTCCCCCGGGGGTAAGGATACTTGGGAGCAGTACTTC
TRBV27	many	TRBJ2-7	-	CASSLIPGSYEQYF	TGTGCCAGCAGCCTTATACCGGGATCCTACGAGCAGTACTTC
TRBV28	-	TRBJ2-7	TRBD2	CASFSGRSYEQYF	TGTGCCAGCTTTTCCGGGAGGTCCTACGAGCAGTACTTC
TRBV28	many	TRBJ2-7	TRBD2	CASIKTSGNYEQYF	TGTGCCAGCATAAAGACTAGCGGTAATTACGAGCAGTACTTC
TRBV30	few	TRBJ2-3	-	CAWSAGVVTDTQYF	TGTGCCTGGAGTGCGGGAGTGGTGACAGATACGCAGTATTTT
TRBV11-2	-	TRBJ1-2	-	CASSSHIPGTGNYGYTF	TGTGCCAGCAGCTCCCATATCCCCGGGACTGGCAACTATGGCTACACCTTC
TRBV7-9	many	TRBJ2-7	TRBD2	CASSPRGTRSGEQYF	TGTGCCAGCAGCCCGAGGGGGACTAGATCGGGAGAGCAGTACTTC
TRBV11-2	few	TRBJ1-2	-	CASSSNYYGYTF	TGTGCCAGCAGCTCCAATTACTATGGCTACACCTTC
TRBV28	many	TRBJ1-1	TRBD1	CASSFRPGTGTNTEAFF	TGTGCCAGCAGTTTCAGACCGGGGACAGGAACGAACACTGAAGCTTTCTTT
TRBV11-1	-	TRBJ2-7	TRBD2	CASSLAQGLAGSSYEQYF	TGTGCCAGCAGCTTAGCGCAGGGACTAGCAGGGAGCTCCTACGAGCAGTACTTC
TRBV5-1	-	TRBJ2-7	TRBD1	CASSLAASGQSSYEQYF	TGCGCCAGCAGCTTGGCGGCTTCGGGACAGAGCTCCTACGAGCAGTACTTC
TRBV12-3/TRBV12-4	-	TRBJ1-1	-	CASSLRATEAFF	TGTGCCAGCAGTTTAAGGGCAACTGAAGCTTTCTTT
TRBV11-1	-	TRBJ2-7	-	CASSYDARQSLIYEQYF	TGTGCCAGCAGCTACGACGCCCGACAGTCATTGATCTACGAGCAGTACTTC